These 18 T cell receptor beta chains came from one sample sequenced in a study of blood T cell repertoires in COVID-19. Some clones are missing from TCRdb's copy, which holds only in-frame ones; the method was immunoSEQ multiplex PCR. The table includes about 200,000 clones, around four fifths detected once. The sample consisted of PBMCs or T cells enriched from blood (not recorded which). The source of these receptors is a woman aged 50 to 65 who had been exposed to COVID-19.

The chain recombines TRBV5-1 with TRBJ2-1, with TRBD2 matching 9 bases. CDR1 SGHRS and CDR2 YFSETQ come from the germline V gene. V was clipped by 3 bases and J by 2 bases; unmatched bases: 9. The CDR3 spans 17 residues. As DNA, the CDR3 is TGCGCCAGCAGCTCCGGTACGACTAGCGGTGCCTACAATGAGCAGTTCTTC. Protein sequence: CASSSGTTSGAYNEQFF.

V gene TRBV5-6 combines with J gene TRBJ1-5; the match to TRBD1 covers 11 bases. Looked up from germline, CDR1 is SGHDT and CDR2 is YYEEEE. V dropped 5 bases and J dropped 1; count of bases not matched to a gene: 5. The CDR3 is 16 residues long. The CDR3, as DNA: TGTGCCAGCAGTAGGGGGACAGGGGGAAGCAATCAGCCCCAGCATTTT. Translating it yields CASSRGTGGSNQPQHF.

This chain joins TRBV4-3 and TRBJ1-2; TRBD1 matches 9 bases. The CDR3 is 14 amino acids. Per germline, CDR1 LGHNA and CDR2 YSLEER. With 1 base clipped from V and 6 bases from J, the junction kept 3 bases outside the gene matches. The CDR3 DNA reads TGCGCCAGCAGCCAAGGACAGGGGGTAGATGGCTACACCTTC. Translated: CASSQGQGVDGYTF.

The V and J genes are TRBV21-1 and TRBJ1-5; TRBD1 was called by the table and not checked on the DNA. TRBV21-1 has pseudogene status. The CDR3 covers 17 residues. CDR3 nucleotides: TGTGCCAGCAGCCCCTCAGGACATTCACGGGGCAATCAGCCCCAGCATTTT. Translated, it gives CASSPSGHSRGNQPQHF.

This clone was counted between two and nine times. The chain links TRBV18 to TRBJ1-2; a possible D gene is TRBD1 (6 bases). Germline loops: CDR1 KGHSH, CDR2 LQKENI. The CDR3 spans 15 residues. The V end lost 2 bases, the J end lost 9 bases, and 19 bases lay between the germline ends. The chain's CDR3 is CASSPNQQGGESYTF. The CDR3 nucleotides are TGTGCCAGCTCACCAAACCAACAGGGAGGGGAGAGCTACACCTTC.

The CDR3 loop is CASNPRTGGGTQYF. The CDR3 nucleotides read TGTGCCAGTAACCCCAGGACAGGCGGTGGTACGCAGTATTTT. This chain connects TRBV19 to TRBJ2-3; TRBD1 matches 7 bases. The CDR3 is 14 amino acids. The trim removed 7 bases at V and 8 bases at J, leaving 12 bases unmatched. Germline-derived CDR1 and CDR2 are LNHDA and SQIVND (reference sequence). The whole variable domain, filled in from reference TRBV19 and TRBJ2-3, reads DGGITQSPKYLFRKEGQNVTLSCEQNLNHDAMYWYRQDPGQGLRLIYYSQIVNDFQKGDIAEGYSVSREKKESFPLTVTSAQKNPTAFYLCASNPRTGGGTQYFGPGTRLTVL.

This clone was counted many times. The V gene is TRBV6-5, the J gene TRBJ1-1; 9 bases align to TRBD1. The CDR3 is made up of 14 amino acids. CDR1 is MNHEY, CDR2 SVGAGI, per germline. With 6 bases clipped from V and 1 base from J, the junction kept 3 bases outside the gene matches. CDR3 DNA: TGTGCCAGCAGGTGGGGACAGGGGAACACTGAAGCTTTCTTT. Translating it yields CASRWGQGNTEAFF.

The J gene is TRBJ2-5, the V gene TRBV6-2 or TRBV6-3, with 9 nucleotides matching TRBD2. With V trimmed by 6 bases and J by 5 bases, 10 bases remained unmatched. Per germline, CDR1 MNHEY and CDR2 SVGEGT. This CDR3 is built from 15 residues. The CDR3 DNA reads as TGTGCCAGCAGCCCGAGGAGCGGGGGGAAGGAGACCCAGTACTTC. This codes for CASSPRSGGKETQYF.

The rearrangement uses TRBV21-1 and TRBJ1-1. TRBV21-1 is annotated as a pseudogene. The CDR3 loop spans 16 amino acids. The CDR3 DNA reads TGTGCCAGCAGCAAAGTGGCTTTTAGAGGTTACACTGAAGCTTTCTTT. Its protein is CASSKVAFRGYTEAFF.

This clone showed up just a few times. This chain uses TRBV4-1 with TRBJ1-2; 9 positions agree with TRBD1. V lost 1 base and J lost 0; bases outside the gene matches: 6. This CDR3 contains 17 residues. Germline CDR1 is MGHRA and CDR2 is YSYEKL. CDR3 residues: CASSQADRGRTNYGYTF. For the CDR3, the DNA is TGCGCCAGCAGCCAAGCGGACAGGGGACGTACTAACTATGGCTACACCTTC.

The V gene is TRBV21-1, the J gene TRBJ1-3; the table gives TRBD1 as D, unverified against the DNA. TRBV21-1 is noted as a pseudogene. The CDR3 sequence is 19 residues long. CDR3: CASSKDARDRGSSGNTIYF. The CDR3 region has the DNA TGTGCCAGCAGCAAAGACGCCCGGGACAGGGGATCCTCTGGAAACACCATATATTTT.

The CDR3 here is CASSLPGGDTQYF. The CDR3 DNA sequence: TGCGCCAGCAGCCTCCCCGGCGGGGATACGCAGTATTTT. This sequence joins TRBV5-1 and TRBJ2-3; TRBD2 is a possible D gene (5 bases). V lost 4 bases and J 6 bases, leaving 12 bases between the germline ends. There are 13 residues in the CDR3. Per germline, CDR1 SGHRS and CDR2 YFSETQ.

The V call is TRBV29-1, the J call TRBJ1-1, with 7 bases identical to TRBD1. Germline CDR1 is SQVTM and CDR2 is ANQGSEA. The trim removed 8 bases at V and 7 bases at J, leaving 16 bases unmatched. This CDR3 region has 14 residues. In nucleotides, the CDR3 is TGCAGCCTCTCATTTGGACAGGCTGGAAGTGAAGCTTTCTTT. It is translated as CSLSFGQAGSEAFF.

This sequence joins TRBV5-4 and TRBJ1-2; a weak D match, TRBD1 (6 bases). Germline V CDR1 and CDR2: SGHNT, YYREEE (reference sequence). V lost 4 bases and J lost 4, with 20 bases in between. The CDR3 runs to 16 residues. The CDR3 DNA sequence: TGTGCCAGCAGCGACCGGGACACCCGTACGGGCTATGGCTACACCTTC. It specifies CASSDRDTRTGYGYTF.

This sequence joins TRBV27 and TRBJ1-1; D possibly corresponds to TRBD1 (5 bases). Germline CDR1 and CDR2: MNHEY and SMNVEV (reference sequence). The CDR3 runs 14 residues. V was shortened by 4 bases and J by 5 bases, with 14 bases between the two germline ends. CDR3 DNA: TGTGCCAGCAGTTACGCCGACAGTAATACTGAAGCTTTCTTT. Translated: CASSYADSNTEAFF.

This chain connects TRBV18 to TRBJ1-1; tentatively, D is TRBD1 (5 bases). Deletions cut 7 bases from V and 7 bases from J, with 19 bases between. Germline V lookup: CDR1 KGHSH, CDR2 LQKENI. The CDR3 runs to 14 residues. The CDR3 bases are TGTGCCAGCTATGCCCGTACAGGTTTTAATGAAGCTTTCTTT. Encoded protein: CASYARTGFNEAFF. Drawing the rest from reference TRBV18 and TRBJ1-1, the complete variable domain is NAGVMQNPRHLVRRRGQEARLRCSPMKGHSHVYWYRQLPEEGLKFMVYLQKENIIDESGMPKERFSAEFPKEGPSILRIQQVVRGDSAAYFCASYARTGFNEAFFGQGTRLTVV.

This clone showed up just a few times. The genes are TRBV5-1 and TRBJ1-4; 7 nucleotides match TRBD1. The germline V gene encodes CDR1 SGHRS and CDR2 YFSETQ. This CDR3 is 14 amino acids long. J was trimmed by 7 bases and V by 2 bases; bases with no gene match: 5. The DNA of the CDR3 is TGCGCCAGCAGCTTAGACAGGGTGGCTGAAAAACTGTTTTTT. Translated, it gives CASSLDRVAEKLFF.

This clone was seen only a few times. The J gene is TRBJ2-2, the V gene TRBV14; no firm D call. V was clipped by 4 bases and J by 1 base, with 7 bases between them. The CDR3 totals 14 residues. Germline CDR1 SGHDN, CDR2 FVKESK. CDR3 nucleotides: TGTGCCAGCAGCCCGTATATGAACACCGGGGAGCTGTTTTTT. Its translation: CASSPYMNTGELFF.